This T cell receptor (beta chain) came from a study of blood T cell repertoires in COVID-19 (TCRdb year 2020). Regarding the study in general: Samples covering the acute and convalescent phases of COVID-19 were provided by collaborators in the United States, Italy and Spain. The prospective study material was composed of cDNA or gDNA derived from T cells, B-cell-depleted T cells, or PBMCs. Subjects who had been exposed to COVID-19, were actively infected with it, or had recovered from it provided the deeply sampled blood TCRbeta repertoires that made up the dataset. The repertoires were released in a freely available public database meant as a resource for research on the immune response to SARS-CoV-2. Samples came from the ongoing ImmuneRACE study (first 160 participants) plus 1,254 subjects from 6 global collaborators. HLA class I and class II types, where available, came from metadata supplied by the sample provider rather than from assay-based typing. Nearly every sample came with metadata listing a de-identified subject ID, COVID-19 status, age in years and sex. Broader findings and caveats from the paper: Clinical and demographic metadata were provided uncurated, with the amount varying by source and participant.

TCRbeta CDR3 regions were amplified from genomic DNA by means of the immunoSEQ Assay, a bias-controlled multiplex PCR. Per the source publication's procedure: The number of nucleated cells in each sample was estimated by amplification of reference gene primers within the assay. To quantify the absolute abundance of each unique TCRbeta CDR3 rearrangement, sequence reads were collapsed and filtered. For each sample, productive Simpson clonality was calculated as the square root of Simpson's diversity index over productive rearrangements. Held by TCRdb, this immuneACCESS table contains in-frame sequences only and omits some clones. Under half of the omission traces to an unresolved V gene where checked; the cause of the rest is unknown. V and J calls and clone size are as listed in that table; D and trimming were resolved from the DNA. This sample has tens of thousands of clones in its table, and 87% of those were observed once. The ten largest clones add up to approximately 9% of the sample.

The collaborating institutions used their own protocols to collect whole blood in K2EDTA tubes. Collaborator samples were shipped for TCRbeta analysis as frozen whole blood, isolated PBMCs, or DNA extracted from either sample type. Points on this clone: What antigen it recognizes has not been identified. No much larger clone is present one base from it, and per-base qualities are unavailable.

The clonotype was recovered from a human donor in a cohort sampled during active COVID-19. Specimen: peripheral blood.

The encoded CDR3 is CASSSWSGRGYEQYF. The DNA sequence reads TGTGCCAGCTCGTCATGGAGCGGGAGGGGGTACGAGCAGTACTTC. The chain was built from TRBV2 and TRBJ2-7; TRBD2 agrees with 10 junctional bases. The germline V gene provides CDR1 SNHLY and CDR2 FYNNEI. V lost 8 bases and J lost 4 bases, and the count of bases not matched to a germline gene is 11. The CDR3 runs 15 amino acids, cysteine and phenylalanine included. The kept DNA is CDR3 alone, 45 bases in frame from the first base.